One and the same sample provided the 31 T cell receptor beta chains below, sequenced in a study of neurological immune-mediated disorders. TCRdb recomputed calls from the 5' RACE reads with MiXCR, one row per CDR3 protein. The sample gives 80,000 or so distinct CDR3 sequences, 9.4% of which show up once; 1.5% to 2% is in the top ten. The sequenced sample consisted of PBMCs. These receptor sequences come from a man aged 45-65 years in good health.

This clonotype was picked up many times. This chain connects TRBV9 to TRBJ2-7, with D perhaps being TRBD1 or TRBD2 (5 bases each). V lost 3 bases and J lost 0, with 19 bases in between. The CDR3 has 17 amino acids. Germline lookup yields CDR1 SGDLS and CDR2 YYNGEE. The CDR3 loop reads CASSAVCWGRTSYEQYF. CDR3 nucleotides: TGTGCCAGCAGCGCCGTATGTTGGGGACGAACCTCCTACGAGCAGTACTTC. Full variable domain (outside the CDR3, taken from reference TRBV9 and TRBJ2-7): DSGVTQTPKHLITATGQRVTLRCSPRSGDLSVYWYQQSLDQGLQFLIQYYNGEERAKGNILERFSAQQFPDLHSELNLSSLELGDSALYFCASSAVCWGRTSYEQYFGPGTRLTVT.

Ten or more counts support this clonotype. The rearrangement joins TRBV20-1 to TRBJ1-5; possibly TRBD1 for D (5 bases). V lost 7 bases and J lost 2, with 12 bases in between. Germline assignment: CDR1 DFQATT and CDR2 SNEGSKA (reference sequence). This CDR3 comprises 13 residues. In nucleotides, the CDR3 is TGCAGTGGCGCCCGGGGGGGCAATCAGCCCCAGCATTTT. Amino acids: CSGARGGNQPQHF.

This clonotype was seen many times. The chain carries TRBV2 and TRBJ1-6; D remains ambiguous. Germline loops: CDR1 SNHLY, CDR2 FYNNEI. Between the trimmed V and J ends, which lost 2 bases and 0 bases, there was a span of 8 bases. This CDR3 is 16 amino acids long. For the CDR3, the DNA is TGTGCCAGCAGTGAAATGCAGATCTCCTATAATTCACCCCTCCACTTT. Its translation is CASSEMQISYNSPLHF.

This clonotype has a count of ten or more. V and J are TRBV5-1 and TRBJ2-1, with a tentative D call TRBD2 (6 bases). There are 13 residues in the CDR3. Per germline, CDR1 SGHRS and CDR2 YFSETQ. V dropped 3 bases and J dropped 4 bases, with 8 bases sitting between them. The CDR3 DNA reads as TGCGCCAGCAGCTGGGACTCTTACAATGAGCAGTTCTTC. It encodes CASSWDSYNEQFF.

This chain uses TRBV7-3 with TRBJ1-1, with unresolved D. V was shortened by 5 bases and J by 3 bases, with 13 bases between the two germline ends. Germline-derived CDR1 and CDR2 are SGHTA and FQGTGA. The CDR3 totals 14 residues. The CDR3 sequence is CASSPLGRDTEAFF. In DNA, the CDR3 is TGTGCCAGCAGCCCTTTGGGAAGAGACACTGAAGCTTTCTTT.

This clonotype was detected ten times or more. The chain's CDR3 is CASSFFSTGNTGELFF. The DNA of the CDR3 is TGTGCCAGCAGCTTCTTCTCGACTGGGAACACCGGGGAGCTGTTTTTT. The rearrangement joins TRBV7-3 to TRBJ2-2; D gene ambiguous. The CDR3 has 16 residues. CDR1 and CDR2 from the germline V gene are SGHTA and FQGTGA. V shed 3 bases and J shed 1 base, with 12 bases lying between them.

This clonotype was detected ten times or more. The chain uses TRBV10-3 and TRBJ2-3; D remains unclear. CDR1 and CDR2 from the germline V gene are ENHRY and SYGVKD. Between the trimmed V and J ends, which lost 6 bases and 4 bases, there was a span of 8 bases. The CDR3 runs 12 residues. The CDR3 nucleotides read TGTGCCATCAGCAATTCGGCAGATACGCAGTATTTT. Its protein product is CAISNSADTQYF.

This clonotype appeared many times. The J gene is TRBJ1-4, the V gene TRBV3-1, with a tentative D call TRBD1 (5 bases). The V end lost 3 bases, the J end lost 6 bases, and 11 bases lay between the germline ends. This CDR3 is built from 14 residues. The germline gives CDR1 LGHDT, CDR2 YNNKEL (reference sequence). CDR3 coding DNA: TGTGCCAGCAGCCAGAGACAGCAGGATGAAAAACTGTTTTTT. Translation: CASSQRQQDEKLFF.

This clonotype was picked up many times. The chain carries TRBV5-1 and TRBJ2-3; D assignment may be TRBD1 or TRBD2 (5 bases each). Germline CDR1 reads SGHRS; CDR2 reads YFSETQ. The CDR3 is made up of 14 amino acids. V was pared by 4 bases and J by 2 bases, with 11 bases between. CDR3 protein: CASSNRDPTDTQYF. CDR3 coding DNA: TGCGCCAGCAGCAACCGGGACCCCACAGATACGCAGTATTTT.

The chain is built from TRBV28 and TRBJ2-3; D ambiguous. V shed 4 bases and J shed 0 bases, with 5 bases lying between them. The CDR3 has 13 amino acids. Germline V gene lookup returns CDR1 MDHEN and CDR2 SYDVKM. The CDR3: CASSYGSTDTQYF. CDR3 DNA: TGTGCCAGCAGTTATGGCAGCACAGATACGCAGTATTTT.

This clonotype appeared many times. This chain uses TRBV10-2 with TRBJ2-7; unclear D gene. The CDR3 totals 14 residues. V was trimmed by 3 bases and J by 6 bases, leaving 15 bases between them. Germline V gene data show CDR1 as WSHSY and CDR2 as SAAADI. CDR3 amino acids: CASSEGRVRGEQYF. CDR3 bases: TGCGCCAGCAGTGAAGGCAGAGTACGAGGCGAGCAGTACTTC.

This clonotype was picked up many times. This may arise from a read error, as a much more abundant clone is one base away. The chain carries TRBV28 and TRBJ2-1, with D perhaps TRBD1 or TRBD2 (5 bases each). Per the germline V gene, CDR1 is MDHEN and CDR2 is SYDVKM. There are 13 residues in the CDR3. The CDR3 here is CVSSVGTAWWQFF. CDR3 in DNA: TGTGTCAGCAGTGTCGGGACGGCCTGGTGGCAGTTCTTC.

This clonotype was recorded at least ten times. The rearrangement uses TRBV6-1 and TRBJ2-6; possibly TRBD1 or TRBD2 for D (5 bases each). From germline, CDR1 is MNHNS and CDR2 SASEGT. The CDR3 spans 13 residues. Trimming shortened V by 11 bases and J by 0 bases, and 8 bases separated the two germline ends. In DNA form, the CDR3 reads TGTGCCCTGGGGGACTCTGGGGCCAACGTCCTGACTTTC. Residues: CALGDSGANVLTF.

This clonotype was seen many times. J is TRBJ1-5 and V is TRBV21-1. TRBV21-1 is an annotated pseudogene. The CDR3 contains 16 residues. Here the CDR3 DNA reads TGTGCCAGCAGCAAAGAACGAGGGAGGGTTTATCAGCCCCAGCATTTT. This translates into CASSKERGRVYQPQHF.

This clonotype appeared many times. The CDR3: CASSLRVIGAGELFF. In DNA form, the CDR3 reads TGTGCCAGCAGTTTAAGGGTAATAGGGGCCGGGGAGCTGTTTTTT. V gene TRBV27 combines with J gene TRBJ2-2, with D perhaps matching TRBD1 (5 bases). The CDR3 has 15 amino acids. Trimming removed 2 bases at V and 6 bases at J, with 13 bases between. The germline CDR1 and CDR2 sequences are MNHEY and SMNVEV (reference sequence).

This clonotype appeared many times. The rearrangement joins TRBV5-5 to TRBJ2-3, with TRBD2 identical over 9 bases. The V gene end was trimmed by 3 bases and the J gene end by 0 bases; junction bases not matched to a gene: 2. This CDR3 is 15 amino acids long. Germline V gene data show CDR1 as SGHKS and CDR2 as YYEKEE (reference sequence). The CDR3 sequence is CASSSTSGSTDTQYF. As DNA, the CDR3 is TGTGCCAGCAGCTCGACTAGCGGAAGCACAGATACGCAGTATTTT.

This chain links TRBV6-6 with TRBJ2-3, with 9 bases that match TRBD2. CDR1 and CDR2 (germline): MNHNY, SVGAGI (reference sequence). The V segment lost 2 bases and the J segment 0 bases; nucleotides outside the gene matches: 9. The CDR3 has 18 residues. CDR3 region: CASSYRLAVGRSTDTQYF. In DNA, the CDR3 is TGTGCCAGCAGTTACAGACTAGCGGTGGGGCGTAGCACAGATACGCAGTATTTT.

This clonotype has ten or more counts. The gene calls are TRBV25-1 and TRBJ2-1, with 12 bases lining up with TRBD1. Losses at the gene ends were 6 bases for V and 7 bases for J; bases not matched to a gene: 7. Looked up from germline, CDR1 is MGHDK and CDR2 is SYGVNS. The CDR3 is 15 amino acids. This CDR3 reads CASSAPGQGANEQFF. CDR3 in DNA: TGTGCCAGCAGCGCTCCGGGACAGGGGGCGAATGAGCAGTTCTTC.

Ten or more counts support this clonotype. The chain has TRBV27 and TRBJ2-3, with 12 bases aligning to TRBD2. Looked up from germline, CDR1 is MNHEY and CDR2 is SMNVEV (reference sequence). V shed 2 bases, J shed 6 bases, and the junction held 9 bases outside the gene matches. This CDR3 spans 17 amino acids. The CDR3, as DNA: TGTGCCAGCAGTTTAACCCAGCTAGCGGGAGGGAGGGATACGCAGTATTTT. The encoded protein is CASSLTQLAGGRDTQYF.

About this clonotype itself: The junction departs from the called germline gene at one end, perhaps through a read error. The genes are TRBV5-1 and TRBJ1-1, with TRBD1 as a possible D gene (5 bases). The germline V gene has CDR1 SGHRS and CDR2 YFSETQ. The length of the CDR3 is 14 residues. CDR3 sequence: CASLPWGGSTEGFF. The CDR3, as DNA: TGCGCCAGCCTGCCTTGGGGGGGTAGCACTGAAGGTTTCTTT.

At least ten counts were recorded for this clonotype. V gene TRBV5-6 combines with J gene TRBJ1-2, with D tentatively TRBD1 (5 bases). Germline CDR1 reads SGHDT; CDR2 reads YYEEEE. The CDR3 totals 12 residues. V lost 3 bases and J lost 7, with 10 bases in between. DNA for the CDR3: TGTGCCAGCAGCTCGAGCAGGGTTGGCTACACCTTC. Translating gives CASSSSRVGYTF.

This clonotype was seen many times. The DNA of the CDR3 is TGTGCCAGCAGGTCTAGCGGGGGGGCCGGAGAGACCCAGTACTTC. Translating gives CASRSSGGAGETQYF. The gene calls are TRBV12-3 or TRBV12-4 and TRBJ2-5; 12 nucleotides align to TRBD2. J was trimmed by 4 bases and V by 6 bases; bases with no gene match: 6. The CDR3 runs to 15 residues.

This clonotype came up many times. The CDR3 DNA reads TGTGCCAGCAGCCCATTAGCGGGGGCGAACACCGGGGAGCTGTTTTTT. Its translation: CASSPLAGANTGELFF. The V gene is TRBV5-6, the J gene TRBJ2-2; TRBD2 matches 9 bases. This CDR3 spans 16 amino acids. The germline CDR1 and CDR2 sequences are SGHDT and YYEEEE. The J segment lost 0 bases and the V segment lost 4 bases, leaving 4 bases of the junction unmatched.

This clonotype was detected many times. The J gene is TRBJ2-7, the V gene TRBV5-1; D remains unclear. The ends were cut back, 0 bases at V and 4 bases at J, with 11 bases in the middle. The CDR3 is 14 amino acids. Germline-derived CDR1 and CDR2 are SGHRS and YFSETQ. CDR3 nucleotide sequence: TGCGCCAGCAGCTTGGAGGTCAGATTATACGAGCAGTACTTC. This sequence encodes CASSLEVRLYEQYF.

This clonotype was counted ten times or more. The genes are TRBV7-2 and TRBJ2-3, with D tentatively TRBD1 (5 bases). Germline V gene data show CDR1 as SGHTA and CDR2 as FQGNSA. V shed 1 base and J shed 1 base, with 9 bases lying between them. The CDR3 loop spans 15 amino acids. The CDR3 loop is CASSLEGDGTDTQYF. Written as DNA, the CDR3 is TGTGCCAGCAGCTTAGAAGGGGATGGCACAGATACGCAGTATTTT.

At least ten counts were recorded for this clonotype. The chain is built from TRBV20-1 and TRBJ2-6; 8 bases are a match to TRBD1. Germline CDR1 reads DFQATT; CDR2 reads SNEGSKA (reference sequence). CDR3 length: 17 amino acids. The V and J ends lost 6 bases and 0 bases, in that order; junction bases with no gene match: 10. The CDR3 protein is CSAENRDRNSGANVLTF. The CDR3 DNA sequence: TGCAGTGCCGAAAACCGGGACAGGAACTCTGGGGCCAACGTCCTGACTTTC.

This clonotype was counted ten times or more. CDR3 coding DNA: TGCAGTGCTAGAGATCCCTACGCGGGAGGTCCCGCCAATGAGCAGTTCTTC. Translating gives CSARDPYAGGPANEQFF. The J gene is TRBJ2-1, the V gene TRBV20-1; 8 bases are shared with TRBD2. This CDR3 is built from 17 residues. Germline lookup yields CDR1 DFQATT and CDR2 SNEGSKA (reference sequence). The ends lost 0 bases at V and 6 bases at J; junction bases unmatched: 13.

The sample holds many counts of this clonotype. The CDR3 nucleotides read TGTGCCAGCAGCCCCCGAAAAGACTACACCTTC. This translates into CASSPRKDYTF. The genes are TRBV5-5 and TRBJ1-2; D call uncertain. Germline V gives CDR1 SGHKS, CDR2 YYEKEE (reference sequence). The CDR3 runs 11 residues. Trimming pared 4 bases from V and 10 bases from J, leaving 11 bases between.

This clonotype was recorded many times. The chain uses TRBV18 and TRBJ1-1; 9 positions match TRBD1. CDR1 is KGHSH and CDR2 is LQKENI in the germline V gene. Trimming took 4 bases from V and 8 from J; bases not matched to a gene: 8. The CDR3 extends over 14 amino acids. CDR3 coding DNA: TGTGCCAGCTCACAGGACAGGGGCCTGCCGGAAGCTTTCTTT. Protein product: CASSQDRGLPEAFF.

This clonotype was recorded at least ten times. The chain joins TRBV29-1 to TRBJ2-5; 7 bases are shared with TRBD1. Trimming cost V 6 bases and J 1 base; bases outside gene matches: 8. The length of the CDR3 is 14 residues. Germline V gives CDR1 SQVTM, CDR2 ANQGSEA. The CDR3 sequence: CSVARQGPQETQYF. In DNA, the CDR3 is TGCAGCGTCGCGAGACAGGGACCCCAAGAGACCCAGTACTTC.

This clonotype has ten or more counts. The chain links TRBV5-1 to TRBJ2-7; TRBD1 is a possible D gene (6 bases). The CDR3 runs 16 residues. From germline, CDR1 is SGHRS and CDR2 YFSETQ. V shed 4 bases and J shed 3 bases, with 20 bases lying between them. CDR3 DNA sequence: TGCGCCAGCAGCATTTTGGATCGCCCACAGGGCTACGAGCAGTACTTC. It codes for CASSILDRPQGYEQYF.